The rows below give T cell receptor beta chains drawn from one sample of a study of blood T cell repertoires in COVID-19. This table comes from immunoSEQ multiplex PCR, and its TCRdb copy is limited to in-frame clones, with some not included. Of about 170,000 clones in the sample, under 90% were seen once. The specimen sequenced was PBMCs or T cells enriched from blood (not recorded which). These receptors came from a man aged 45 to 65 who had recovered from COVID-19. CDR3s include the opening cysteine and the closing phenylalanine or tryptophan. D genes are given only for firm matches.

>TRBJ1-2|15|TRBD1|TRBV29-1
CSVLPAQGGVYGYTF
>TRBJ1-1|15|TRBD1|TRBV7-9
CASSSSGGGWTEAFF
>TRBJ1-1|13|NA|TRBV29-1
CSGGTDGGTEAFF
>TRBJ1-1|14|NA|TRBV7-2
CASSLASGNTEAFF
>TRBJ2-3|16|TRBD2|TRBV6-1
CASSGGGAGGLNTQYF
>TRBJ1-3|15|NA|TRBV30
CAWGTKDTSGNTIYF
>TRBJ2-1|15|NA|TRBV27
CASSLLEVGQGIKFF
>TRBJ2-3|19|TRBD2|TRBV5-5
CASSLAGSGGTYSTDTQYF
>TRBJ2-3|13|NA|TRBV6-2/TRBV6-3
CASSLVRKDTQYF
>TRBJ1-4|12|NA|TRBV29-1
CSVAGYNEKLFF
>TRBJ2-2|13|NA|TRBV2
CASNPSMAPELFF
>TRBJ2-7|13|TRBD1|TRBV2
CASGRTGVYEQYF
>TRBJ1-2|16|TRBD1|TRBV3-1/TRBV3-2
CASSQGLRDSYNGYTF
>TRBJ2-1|14|NA|TRBV7-9
CASSPRGNYNEQFF
>TRBJ1-4|14|TRBD1|TRBV4-1
CASSQEGQNEKLFF
>TRBJ2-5|15|NA|TRBV5-4
CASSSTTGPQETQYF
>TRBJ1-2|14|NA|TRBV5-4
CASSTEAGNYGYTF
>TRBJ1-6|16|NA|TRBV5-5
CASSLVVASGNSPLHF
>TRBJ1-6|15|NA|TRBV27
CASSSEGPYNSPLHF
>TRBJ1-4|15|NA|TRBV7-9
CASSSSQQTNEKLFF
>TRBJ2-2|14|NA|TRBV5-1
CASSSDSYTGELFF
>TRBJ2-6|18|TRBD2|TRBV5-1
CASSLELAGGPGANVLTF
>TRBJ1-6|15|NA|TRBV6-4
CASSDSRGEGSPLHF
>TRBJ2-3|14|NA|TRBV5-4
CASSPGLGPDTQYF
>TRBJ1-4|14|TRBD1|TRBV7-9
CASSAGQGFEKLFF
>TRBJ1-2|19|TRBD1|TRBV19
CASSTSSTGQGKANYGYTF
>TRBJ2-7|16|NA|TRBV14
CASSQDRGLPTYEQYF
>TRBJ2-3|15|TRBD1|TRBV3-1/TRBV3-2
CASSPRQGGTDTQYF
>TRBJ2-7|11|NA|TRBV28
CASRHAYEQYF
>TRBJ1-1|15|NA|TRBV7-2
CASSPYIPLNTEAFF
>TRBJ1-5|15|NA|TRBV2
CASSLLGGRNQPQHF
>TRBJ2-5|16|TRBD1|TRBV11-2
CASSPPPGQGMETQYF
>TRBJ1-6|14|NA|TRBV7-9
CASRQEVGNSPLHF
>TRBJ2-6|15|NA|TRBV7-2
CASSTRGGGANVLTF
>TRBJ1-5|19|NA|TRBV21-1
CASSKGGSRGSLGSRPQHF
>TRBJ1-1|12|NA|TRBV2
CASTEGMAEAFF
>TRBJ2-5|16|TRBD1|TRBV27
CASSLWGTGIRETQYF
>TRBJ1-5|12|NA|TRBV6-5
CASRQGSQPQHF
>TRBJ1-6|13|NA|TRBV5-6
CASSRFFDSPLHF
>TRBJ1-4|16|NA|TRBV5-1
CASSLMAGATNEKLFF
>TRBJ2-2|16|NA|TRBV5-1
CASSPLGQMNTGELFF
>TRBJ1-2|14|NA|TRBV28
CASSPGQRIYGYTF
>TRBJ2-2|15|NA|TRBV3-1/TRBV3-2
CASSRSGAGAGELFF
>TRBJ1-1|13|NA|TRBV28
CASRGGGGTEAFF
>TRBJ1-2|16|NA|TRBV6-5
CASSYSGAPSNYGYTF
>TRBJ1-2|13|NA|TRBV7-3
CASSEQGGYGYTF